What follows describes a single TCR beta chain. This receptor's antigen is unknown. There are no base qualities to consult, and no much larger clone falls within one base. TCRbeta CDR3 regions were amplified from genomic DNA using the immunoSEQ Assay, a bias-controlled multiplex PCR. Per the original workflow: Nucleated cell counts per sample were estimated from amplification of reference gene primers within the assay. Sequence reads were collapsed and filtered to measure the absolute abundance of every unique TCRbeta CDR3 rearrangement. Productive Simpson clonality was computed per sample as the square root of Simpson's diversity index over productive rearrangements. TCRdb took this table from immuneACCESS and kept in-frame rearrangements with V and J called. Such tables lack part of the clones; where checked against another copy, unresolved V genes explain under half of the gap, and the rest is unexplained. Clone size and V and J calls were adopted from that table, with D and trimming inferred from the DNA. This sample gives some 330,000 clones in total; approximately 84% of them show up just once. Of the sample, over 3.5% falls within the top ten clones.

Enrolling through a virtual design, the prospective study's participants ranged in age from roughly 18 to 90 years and lived across 24 United States geographic areas. In the prospective study, participants were assigned to cohorts based on the clinical history participants reported in a screening survey and a study questionnaire. ImmuneRACE Cohort 3 recovered participants were defined by two consecutive negative NP/OP PCR tests, healthcare professional clearance, or symptom resolution. Each participant in the prospective study had whole blood, serum and a nasopharyngeal or oropharyngeal swab collected by mobile phlebotomists. Prospective study participants could optionally give additional blood draws and questionnaires over an approximately two-month period. Blood samples from the prospective study were shipped frozen or at room temperature prior to DNA extraction. Taken from cysteine to phenylalanine, the CDR3 has 14 residues. Just CDR3 DNA is preserved here, 42 bases in frame from base 1. Trimming leaves V shorter by 10 bases and J shorter by 4 bases, with the junction holding 9 bases beyond the gene matches. The germline V gene (reference sequence) provides CDR1 SGHNT and CDR2 YYREEE.

This entry belongs to a study of blood T cell repertoires in COVID-19 (dated by TCRdb to about 2020). Background on the whole study: Collaborator samples came from the United States, Italy and Spain and covered acute and convalescent phases of COVID-19. The material from the prospective study consisted of cDNA or gDNA derived from T cells, B-cell-depleted T cells, or PBMCs. Subjects who had been exposed to COVID-19, were actively infected with it, or had recovered from it provided the deeply sampled blood TCRbeta repertoires that made up the dataset. The repertoires were released in a freely available public database intended as a resource for research on the immune response to SARS-CoV-2. Samples came from the ongoing ImmuneRACE study (first 160 participants) plus 1,254 subjects from 6 global collaborators. The sample metadata nearly always contained a de-identified subject ID, COVID-19 status, age in years and sex. Where available, HLA class I and class II types were taken from metadata supplied by the sample provider and were not determined by assay-based typing. Summary of the overall study and its limitations: Clinical and demographic metadata were provided uncurated, with the amount varying by source and participant.

The TCR was taken from a man aged 25 to 40 who had recovered from COVID-19. Sequencing input: PBMCs or T cells enriched from blood (not recorded which). The chain is assembled from TRBV5-4 and TRBJ2-5, with 11 bases aligning to TRBD2. The DNA is as follows: TGTGCCGGCACTAGCGGGGGAATAGTAGAGACCCAGTACTTC. It specifies CAGTSGGIVETQYF.